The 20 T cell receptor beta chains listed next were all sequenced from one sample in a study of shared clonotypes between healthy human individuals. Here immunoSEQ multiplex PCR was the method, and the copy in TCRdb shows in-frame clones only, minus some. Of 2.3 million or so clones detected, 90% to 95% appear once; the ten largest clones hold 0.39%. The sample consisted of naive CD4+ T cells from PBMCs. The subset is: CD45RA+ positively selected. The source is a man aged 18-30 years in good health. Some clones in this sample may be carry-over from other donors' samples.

CDR3 in amino acids: CAIRTVMASGANVLTF. The CDR3 DNA reads as TGTGCCATCAGGACGGTCATGGCCTCCGGGGCCAACGTCCTGACTTTC. This chain links TRBV10-3 with TRBJ2-6; D gene ambiguous. Between the trimmed V and J ends, which lost 6 bases and 4 bases, there was a span of 16 bases. CDR3 length equals 16 residues. CDR1 is ENHRY, CDR2 SYGVKD, per germline.

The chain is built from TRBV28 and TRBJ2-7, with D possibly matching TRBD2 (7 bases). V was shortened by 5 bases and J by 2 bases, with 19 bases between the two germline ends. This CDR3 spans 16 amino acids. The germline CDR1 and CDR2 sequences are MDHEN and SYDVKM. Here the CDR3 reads CASSRQGRERTYEQYF. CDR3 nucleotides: TGTGCCAGCAGTCGCCAGGGGCGGGAGCGAACCTACGAGCAGTACTTC. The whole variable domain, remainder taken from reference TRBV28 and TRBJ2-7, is DVKVTQSSRYLVKRTGEKVFLECVQDMDHENMFWYRQDPGLGLRLIYFSYDVKMKEKGDIPEGYSVSREKKERFSLILESASTNQTSMYLCASSRQGRERTYEQYFGPGTRLTVT.

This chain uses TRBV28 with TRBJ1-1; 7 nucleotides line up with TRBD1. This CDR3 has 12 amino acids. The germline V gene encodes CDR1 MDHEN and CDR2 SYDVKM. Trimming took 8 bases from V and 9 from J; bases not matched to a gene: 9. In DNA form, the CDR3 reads TGTGCCAGCGGGTATATGACAGGGCAAGCTTTCTTT. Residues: CASGYMTGQAFF.

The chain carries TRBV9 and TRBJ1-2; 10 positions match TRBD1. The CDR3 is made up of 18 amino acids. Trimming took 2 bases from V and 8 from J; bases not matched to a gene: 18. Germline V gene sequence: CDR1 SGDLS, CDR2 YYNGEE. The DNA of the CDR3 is TGTGCCAGCAGCGTCTCCCAGATCCCGGGACAGGGGTTAGAGGGCTACACCTTC. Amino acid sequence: CASSVSQIPGQGLEGYTF.

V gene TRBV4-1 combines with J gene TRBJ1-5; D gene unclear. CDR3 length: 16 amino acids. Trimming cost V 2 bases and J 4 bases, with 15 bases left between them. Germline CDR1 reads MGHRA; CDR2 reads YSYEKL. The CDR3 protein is CASSQTTGPRNQPQHF. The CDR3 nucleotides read TGCGCCAGCAGCCAAACAACCGGACCGCGGAATCAGCCCCAGCATTTT.

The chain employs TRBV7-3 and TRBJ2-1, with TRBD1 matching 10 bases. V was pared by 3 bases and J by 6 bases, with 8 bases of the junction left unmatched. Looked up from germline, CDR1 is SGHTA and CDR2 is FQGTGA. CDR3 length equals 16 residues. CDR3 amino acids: CASSFSPGQGFNEQFF. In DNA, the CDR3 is TGTGCCAGCAGCTTCTCCCCGGGACAGGGGTTCAATGAGCAGTTCTTC. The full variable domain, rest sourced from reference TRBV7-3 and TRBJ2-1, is GAGVSQTPSNKVTEKGKYVELRCDPISGHTALYWYRQSLGQGPEFLIYFQGTGAADDSGLPNDRFFAVRPEGSVSTLKIQRTERGDSAVYLCASSFSPGQGFNEQFFGPGTRLTVL.

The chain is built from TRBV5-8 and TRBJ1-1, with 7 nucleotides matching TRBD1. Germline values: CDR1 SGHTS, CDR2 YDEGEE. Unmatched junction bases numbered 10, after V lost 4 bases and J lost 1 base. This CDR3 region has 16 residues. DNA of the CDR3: TGTGCCAGCAGCACGGGACAGCTCATAAAGAACACTGAAGCTTTCTTT. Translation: CASSTGQLIKNTEAFF.

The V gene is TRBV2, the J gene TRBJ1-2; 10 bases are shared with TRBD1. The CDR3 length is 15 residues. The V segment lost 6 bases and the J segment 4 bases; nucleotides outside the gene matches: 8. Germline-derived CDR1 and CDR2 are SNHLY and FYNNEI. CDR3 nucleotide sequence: TGTGCCAGCAGGCGTCCGGGACAGGGGAGCTATGGCTACACCTTC. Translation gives CASRRPGQGSYGYTF.

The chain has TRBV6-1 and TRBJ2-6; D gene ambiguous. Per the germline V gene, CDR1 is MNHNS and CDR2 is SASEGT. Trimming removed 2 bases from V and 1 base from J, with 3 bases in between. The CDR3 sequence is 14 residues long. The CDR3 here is CASSEQSGANVLTF. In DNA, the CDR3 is TGTGCCAGCAGTGAACAGTCTGGGGCCAACGTCCTGACTTTC.

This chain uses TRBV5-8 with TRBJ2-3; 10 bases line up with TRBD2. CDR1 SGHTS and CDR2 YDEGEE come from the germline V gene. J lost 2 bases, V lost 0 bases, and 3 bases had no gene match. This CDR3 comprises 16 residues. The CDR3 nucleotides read TGTGCCAGCAGCTTGGCACTAGCGGGGCCCACAGATACGCAGTATTTT. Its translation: CASSLALAGPTDTQYF.

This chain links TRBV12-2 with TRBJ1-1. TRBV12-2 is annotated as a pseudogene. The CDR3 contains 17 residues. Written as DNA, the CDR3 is TGTGCAAGTCGCTTAGATGAGGTGCGGAAAGACAACACTGAAGCTTTCTTT. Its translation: CASRLDEVRKDNTEAFF.

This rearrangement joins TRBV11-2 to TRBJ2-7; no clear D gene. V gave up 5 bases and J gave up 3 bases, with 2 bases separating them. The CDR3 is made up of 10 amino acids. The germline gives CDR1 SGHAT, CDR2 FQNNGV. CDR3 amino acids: CASSNYEQYF. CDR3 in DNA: TGTGCCAGCAGCAACTACGAGCAGTACTTC.

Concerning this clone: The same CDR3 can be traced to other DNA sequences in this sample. The CDR3 spells CASSLLEKLFF. In DNA, the CDR3 is TGTGCCAGCAGTTTGTTAGAAAAACTGTTTTTT. This rearrangement joins TRBV28 to TRBJ1-4; D is undetermined. Germline CDR1 MDHEN, CDR2 SYDVKM. The V gene lost 3 bases and the J gene lost 8 bases, with 4 bases spanning the gap. This CDR3 has 11 residues. Full variable domain (remainder filled in from reference TRBV28 and TRBJ1-4): DVKVTQSSRYLVKRTGEKVFLECVQDMDHENMFWYRQDPGLGLRLIYFSYDVKMKEKGDIPEGYSVSREKKERFSLILESASTNQTSMYLCASSLLEKLFFGSGTQLSVL.

CDR3 in amino acids: CAISELLQPMSNYGYTF. DNA for the CDR3: TGTGCCATCAGTGAGTTACTGCAGCCCATGTCTAACTATGGCTACACCTTC. The chain employs TRBV10-3 and TRBJ1-2; D remains ambiguous. CDR1 is ENHRY and CDR2 is SYGVKD in the germline V gene. CDR3 size: 17 residues. V gave up 1 base and J gave up 0 bases, with 15 bases separating them.

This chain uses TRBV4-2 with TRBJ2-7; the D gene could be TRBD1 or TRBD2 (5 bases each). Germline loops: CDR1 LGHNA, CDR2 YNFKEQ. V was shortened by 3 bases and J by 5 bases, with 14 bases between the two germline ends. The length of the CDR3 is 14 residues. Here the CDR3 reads CASSQGPEGDEQYF. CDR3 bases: TGTGCCAGCAGCCAGGGGCCCGAGGGAGACGAGCAGTACTTC.

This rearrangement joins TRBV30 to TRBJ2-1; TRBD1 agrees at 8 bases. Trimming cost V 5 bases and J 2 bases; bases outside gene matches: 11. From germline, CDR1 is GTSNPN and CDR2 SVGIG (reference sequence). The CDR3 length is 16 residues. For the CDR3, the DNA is TGTGCCTGGGCGAACCGACAGGGGCGCACCTACAATGAGCAGTTCTTC. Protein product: CAWANRQGRTYNEQFF.

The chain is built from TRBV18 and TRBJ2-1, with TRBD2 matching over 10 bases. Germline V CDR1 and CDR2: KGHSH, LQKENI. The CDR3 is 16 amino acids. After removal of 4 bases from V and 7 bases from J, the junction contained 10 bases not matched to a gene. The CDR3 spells CASSQRLAGTINEQFF. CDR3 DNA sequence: TGTGCCAGCTCACAAAGACTAGCGGGCACCATAAATGAGCAGTTCTTC.

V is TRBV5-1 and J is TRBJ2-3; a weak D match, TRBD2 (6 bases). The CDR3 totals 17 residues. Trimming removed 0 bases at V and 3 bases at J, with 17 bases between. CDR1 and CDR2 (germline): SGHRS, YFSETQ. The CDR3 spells CASSLVVASARTDTQYF. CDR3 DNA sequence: TGCGCCAGCAGCTTGGTCGTGGCTAGCGCACGGACAGATACGCAGTATTTT.

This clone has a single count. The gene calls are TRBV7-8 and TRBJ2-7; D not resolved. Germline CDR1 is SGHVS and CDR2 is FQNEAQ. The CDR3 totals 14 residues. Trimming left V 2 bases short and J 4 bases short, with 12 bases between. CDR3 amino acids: CASSLNSIRYEQYF. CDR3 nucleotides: TGTGCCAGCAGCTTAAACTCCATTAGGTACGAGCAGTACTTC.

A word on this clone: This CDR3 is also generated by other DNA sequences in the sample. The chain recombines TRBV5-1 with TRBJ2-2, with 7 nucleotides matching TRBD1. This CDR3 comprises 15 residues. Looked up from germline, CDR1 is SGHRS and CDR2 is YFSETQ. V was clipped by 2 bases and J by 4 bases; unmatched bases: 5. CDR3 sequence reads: CASSFVAGGTGELFF. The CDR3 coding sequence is TGCGCCAGCAGCTTTGTGGCAGGGGGCACCGGGGAGCTGTTTTTT.